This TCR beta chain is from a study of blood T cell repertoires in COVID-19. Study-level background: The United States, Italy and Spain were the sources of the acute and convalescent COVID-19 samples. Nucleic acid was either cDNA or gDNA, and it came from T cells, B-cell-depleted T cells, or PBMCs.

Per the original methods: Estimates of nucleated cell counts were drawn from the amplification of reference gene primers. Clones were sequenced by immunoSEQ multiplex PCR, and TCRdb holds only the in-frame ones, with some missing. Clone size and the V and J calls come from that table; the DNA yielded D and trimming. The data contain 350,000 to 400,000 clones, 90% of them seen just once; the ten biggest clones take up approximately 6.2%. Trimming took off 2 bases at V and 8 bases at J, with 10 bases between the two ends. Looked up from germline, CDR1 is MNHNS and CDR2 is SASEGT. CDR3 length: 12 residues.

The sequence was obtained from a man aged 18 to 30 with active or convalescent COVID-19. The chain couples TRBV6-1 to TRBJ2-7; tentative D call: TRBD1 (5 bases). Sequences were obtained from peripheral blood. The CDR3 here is CASSESRVKQYF. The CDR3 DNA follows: TGTGCCAGCAGTGAATCCAGGGTCAAGCAGTACTTC.